The 30 T cell receptor beta chains below all came from one sample that was sequenced in a study of blood T cell repertoires in COVID-19. Only in-frame clones appear in the TCRdb table, and some are missing; sequencing was by immunoSEQ multiplex PCR. This table has about 81,000 clones, about nine tenths appearing once. Material: peripheral blood. These TCRs come from a woman between 50 and 59 years old in a cohort sampled during active COVID-19.

The genes are TRBV11-2 and TRBJ1-1, with 9 bases aligning to TRBD1. The CDR3 contains 15 residues. J was trimmed by 5 bases and V by 4 bases; bases with no gene match: 8. Germline values: CDR1 SGHAT, CDR2 FQNNGV. CDR3 DNA: TGTGCCAGCAGCTCTCGGGGACAGGGAGAAACTGAAGCTTTCTTT. This codes for CASSSRGQGETEAFF.

The rearrangement links TRBV18 to TRBJ2-5; possibly TRBD1 for D (6 bases). The germline V and J ends were trimmed by 3 bases and 8 bases, with 10 bases remaining between them. The CDR3 consists of 12 residues. Germline V gives CDR1 KGHSH, CDR2 LQKENI. The CDR3, as DNA: TGTGCCAGCTCACCGGACAGAAGTACCCAGTACTTC. This sequence encodes CASSPDRSTQYF. The full variable domain, rest sourced from reference TRBV18 and TRBJ2-5, is NAGVMQNPRHLVRRRGQEARLRCSPMKGHSHVYWYRQLPEEGLKFMVYLQKENIIDESGMPKERFSAEFPKEGPSILRIQQVVRGDSAAYFCASSPDRSTQYFGPGTRLLVL.

In DNA form, the CDR3 reads TGTGCCAGCAGCCCCAGACAGGCTGGGGCCAACGTCCTGACTTTC. This codes for CASSPRQAGANVLTF. The gene calls are TRBV4-2 and TRBJ2-6; D might be TRBD1 (6 bases). The CDR3 has 15 amino acids. Trimming removed 4 bases at V and 2 bases at J, with 9 bases between. Germline V lookup: CDR1 LGHNA, CDR2 YNFKEQ.

This clone showed up just once. The V gene is TRBV15, the J gene TRBJ2-1; 11 nucleotides match TRBD2. From germline, CDR1 is LNHNV and CDR2 YYDKDF (reference sequence). Trimming cost V 1 base and J 10 bases; bases outside gene matches: 6. The CDR3 consists of 15 residues. CDR3 amino acids: CATSRVRLAGGEQFF. The CDR3, as DNA: TGTGCCACCAGCAGAGTACGGCTAGCGGGAGGCGAGCAGTTCTTC.

The chain carries TRBV9 and TRBJ2-7; a weak D match, TRBD2 (5 bases). The CDR3 consists of 15 residues. The V end lost 0 bases, the J end lost 5 bases, and 15 bases lay between the germline ends. Germline V gene lookup returns CDR1 SGDLS and CDR2 YYNGEE. The CDR3 DNA reads TGTGCCAGCAGCGTAGGTGGGAGATTAGTAGACGAGCAGTACTTC. This codes for CASSVGGRLVDEQYF.

The chain recombines TRBV5-1 with TRBJ2-3; 7 bases align to TRBD2. Germline V gives CDR1 SGHRS, CDR2 YFSETQ. V lost 1 base and J lost 7; bases outside the gene matches: 9. The CDR3 is 15 residues long. CDR3 loop: CASSLTGGSGNTQYF. CDR3 sequence (DNA): TGCGCCAGCAGCTTGACGGGCGGGAGTGGAAATACGCAGTATTTT. Full variable domain (rest looked up from reference TRBV5-1 and TRBJ2-3): KAGVTQTPRYLIKTRGQQVTLSCSPISGHRSVSWYQQTPGQGLQFLFEYFSETQRNKGNFPGRFSGRQFSNSRSEMNVSTLELGDSALYLCASSLTGGSGNTQYFGPGTRLTVL.

V usage is TRBV24-1 and J usage is TRBJ1-2; D gene uncertain. Trimming stripped 2 bases from V and 7 bases from J, with 10 bases between. This CDR3 has 13 amino acids. Germline CDR1 and CDR2: KGHDR and SFDVKD. Here the CDR3 reads CATSDYGSSGYTF. CDR3 nucleotides: TGTGCCACCAGTGATTACGGGTCTAGTGGCTACACCTTC.

V usage is TRBV6-1 and J usage is TRBJ2-7, with D perhaps TRBD2 (7 bases). The CDR3 length is 14 residues. The V gene's germline CDR1 is MNHNS and CDR2 SASEGT. V lost 1 base and J lost 7, with 14 bases in between. CDR3 sequence reads: CASSEVGGRGEQYF. As DNA, the CDR3 is TGTGCCAGCAGTGAAGTGGGGGGGAGGGGGGAGCAGTACTTC.

The chain combines TRBV28 with TRBJ2-7, with D uncertain. The CDR3 runs to 13 residues. V lost 1 base and J 3 bases, leaving 7 bases between the germline ends. Per the germline V gene, CDR1 is MDHEN and CDR2 is SYDVKM. The CDR3 spells CASSLSPNYEQYF. The CDR3 DNA reads TGTGCCAGCAGTTTATCCCCAAACTACGAGCAGTACTTC. The whole variable domain, filled in from reference TRBV28 and TRBJ2-7, reads DVKVTQSSRYLVKRTGEKVFLECVQDMDHENMFWYRQDPGLGLRLIYFSYDVKMKEKGDIPEGYSVSREKKERFSLILESASTNQTSMYLCASSLSPNYEQYFGPGTRLTVT.

The V and J genes are TRBV3-1 (or the pseudogene TRBV3-2) and TRBJ2-3, with D possibly TRBD1 on 6 matching bases. The CDR3 has 14 amino acids. CDR1 and CDR2 (germline): LGHDT, YNNKEL (reference sequence). V was pared by 6 bases and J by 1 base, with 11 bases between. The CDR3 nucleotides read TGTGCCAGCAGACCCGGACAGCGCACAGATACGCAGTATTTT. It translates to CASRPGQRTDTQYF.

The rearrangement links TRBV12-3 or TRBV12-4 to TRBJ2-3; D unresolved. This CDR3 has 13 residues. Deletions cut 3 bases from V and 0 bases from J, with 4 bases between. CDR3 amino acids: CASSFYSTDTQYF. For the CDR3, the DNA is TGTGCCAGCAGTTTTTATAGCACAGATACGCAGTATTTT.

The gene calls are TRBV7-9 and TRBJ1-1, with 8 bases fitting TRBD1. V lost 7 bases, J lost 3 bases, and 4 bases stayed unmatched. Germline V CDR1 and CDR2: SEHNR, FQNEAQ (reference sequence). The CDR3 consists of 13 residues. CDR3 loop: CASTRGQDTEAFF. CDR3 bases: TGTGCCAGCACCAGGGGGCAAGACACTGAAGCTTTCTTT.

The chain uses TRBV6-5 and TRBJ1-1; TRBD1 is a possible D gene (5 bases). The germline V gene encodes CDR1 MNHEY and CDR2 SVGAGI. The CDR3 consists of 14 residues. Trimming took off 5 bases at V and 0 bases at J, with 10 bases between the two ends. CDR3 nucleotide sequence: TGTGCCAGCAGTCAACAGGATATGAACACTGAAGCTTTCTTT. Amino acid sequence: CASSQQDMNTEAFF.

The V gene is TRBV6-5, the J gene TRBJ2-7; 9 bases align to TRBD1. V gave up 6 bases and J gave up 2 bases; unmatched junction bases: 5. This CDR3 region has 14 residues. Germline V lookup: CDR1 MNHEY, CDR2 SVGAGI. CDR3: CASRPGQGPYEQYF. The CDR3 DNA is TGTGCCAGCAGGCCCGGACAGGGGCCCTACGAGCAGTACTTC.

This clone was detected a few times. The V and J genes are TRBV2 and TRBJ1-2; tentatively, D is TRBD1 (6 bases). The ends were cut back, 5 bases at V and 2 bases at J, with 12 bases in the middle. Looked up from germline, CDR1 is SNHLY and CDR2 is FYNNEI. The CDR3 sequence is 14 residues long. The CDR3 coding sequence is TGTGCCAGCAGTTCAATGGACAGCAACTATGGCTACACCTTC. Protein: CASSSMDSNYGYTF.

This clone was found once. V usage is TRBV24-1 and J usage is TRBJ2-3; D uncertain. Germline V lookup: CDR1 KGHDR, CDR2 SFDVKD. This CDR3 comprises 13 residues. With 5 bases removed from V and 6 bases from J, the gap between germline ends came to 11 bases. In nucleotides, the CDR3 is TGTGCCACCAGTGGTTCCGGAGCGGATACGCAGTATTTT. Protein product: CATSGSGADTQYF.

The chain carries TRBV5-1 and TRBJ2-5; the match to TRBD2 covers 10 bases. V was clipped by 0 bases and J by 5 bases; unmatched bases: 4. Germline V gene lookup returns CDR1 SGHRS and CDR2 YFSETQ. The CDR3 contains 15 residues. The CDR3 here is CASSLAGTSVETQYF. DNA of the CDR3: TGCGCCAGCAGCTTGGCCGGGACTAGCGTGGAGACCCAGTACTTC. The variable domain in full, completed from reference TRBV5-1 and TRBJ2-5, reads KAGVTQTPRYLIKTRGQQVTLSCSPISGHRSVSWYQQTPGQGLQFLFEYFSETQRNKGNFPGRFSGRQFSNSRSEMNVSTLELGDSALYLCASSLAGTSVETQYFGPGTRLLVL.

The chain uses TRBV6-1 and TRBJ1-3; TRBD1 might be the D (6 bases). The germline V gene encodes CDR1 MNHNS and CDR2 SASEGT. Trimming took off 4 bases at V and 8 bases at J, with 24 bases between the two ends. The length of the CDR3 is 17 residues. In DNA form, the CDR3 reads TGTGCCAGCAGTGCTTTATCTACAGGGACCCGGGAATACACCATATATTTT. It codes for CASSALSTGTREYTIYF.

The chain couples TRBV10-3 to TRBJ1-5; D remains unclear. Trimming pared 1 base from V and 4 bases from J, leaving 8 bases between. From germline, CDR1 is ENHRY and CDR2 SYGVKD. The CDR3 loop spans 14 amino acids. The CDR3 sequence is CAISELEGNQPQHF. The CDR3 DNA sequence: TGTGCCATCAGTGAGTTAGAGGGTAATCAGCCCCAGCATTTT.

This clone was observed a single time. J is TRBJ2-5 and V is TRBV6-1; 7 positions match TRBD1. Germline CDR1 MNHNS, CDR2 SASEGT. The CDR3 covers 13 residues. The J segment lost 4 bases and the V segment lost 2 bases, leaving 1 base of the junction unmatched. In DNA, the CDR3 is TGTGCCAGCAGTGAAAGGGACAGAGAGACCCAGTACTTC. Translated, it gives CASSERDRETQYF.

In this sample, this clone turned up once. The chain is built from TRBV27 and TRBJ2-1; 11 nucleotides align to TRBD2. The CDR3 runs 16 residues. CDR1 is MNHEY, CDR2 SMNVEV, per germline (reference sequence). Trimming cost V 6 bases and J 2 bases; bases outside gene matches: 6. The CDR3 region has the DNA TGTGCCAGCAGCCAGTTTAGCGGGAGGGCCTACAATGAGCAGTTCTTC. Protein product: CASSQFSGRAYNEQFF.

The V gene is TRBV5-1, the J gene TRBJ1-2; 9 bases map to TRBD1. V lost 4 bases and J lost 7; bases outside the gene matches: 8. Germline V gene sequence: CDR1 SGHRS, CDR2 YFSETQ. This CDR3 comprises 14 residues. The CDR3 DNA is TGCGCCAGCAGCGACCCGGACAGGGGAGGTGGCTACACCTTC. Protein: CASSDPDRGGGYTF.

V is TRBV27 and J is TRBJ2-3; tentatively, D is TRBD1 (5 bases). Germline CDR1 MNHEY, CDR2 SMNVEV (reference sequence). The CDR3 has 14 amino acids. Trimming left V 0 bases short and J 4 bases short, with 8 bases between. The CDR3 sequence is CASSLSRAADTQYF. For the CDR3, the DNA is TGTGCCAGCAGTTTATCCAGGGCGGCAGATACGCAGTATTTT.

This chain joins TRBV7-9 and TRBJ2-7; D ambiguous. The CDR3 runs 14 residues. Germline loops: CDR1 SEHNR, CDR2 FQNEAQ (reference sequence). The V end lost 1 base, the J end lost 0 bases, and 7 bases lay between the germline ends. CDR3 in DNA: TGTGCCAGCAGCTTAGACACCAGCTCCTACGAGCAGTACTTC. This encodes CASSLDTSSYEQYF.

The chain couples TRBV19 to TRBJ1-3, with D tentatively TRBD1 (5 bases). Trimming removed 2 bases at V and 2 bases at J, with 13 bases between. Germline V CDR1 and CDR2: LNHDA, SQIVND (reference sequence). This CDR3 is 16 amino acids long. CDR3 protein: CASSITGFLTGNTIYF. The CDR3 DNA is TGTGCCAGTAGTATAACAGGTTTTTTAACTGGAAACACCATATATTTT.

J is TRBJ2-1 and V is TRBV7-9, with TRBD2 as a possible D gene (6 bases). The V and J ends lost 4 bases and 9 bases respectively, with 19 bases between them. Germline CDR1 SEHNR, CDR2 FQNEAQ (reference sequence). The CDR3 consists of 15 residues. The CDR3 nucleotides read TGTGCCAGCAGCTCCGCCGGGACTTGGGGACCTGAGCAGTTCTTC. Encoded protein: CASSSAGTWGPEQFF.

V is TRBV7-3 and J is TRBJ1-1; 9 bases are shared with TRBD1. In germline, CDR1 is SGHTA, CDR2 FQGTGA. The length of the CDR3 is 14 residues. The V segment lost 5 bases and the J segment 4 bases; nucleotides outside the gene matches: 5. The CDR3 reads CASSTGTGSTEAFF. The CDR3, as DNA: TGTGCCAGCAGCACGGGGACAGGGAGCACTGAAGCTTTCTTT.

The chain links TRBV11-3 to TRBJ2-3; tentative D call: TRBD1 (5 bases). This CDR3 region has 16 residues. V lost 4 bases and J 6 bases, leaving 20 bases between the germline ends. Germline CDR1 SGHNT, CDR2 YENEEA. This CDR3 reads CASSSQGNQPSDTQYF. The CDR3, as DNA: TGTGCCAGCAGCTCCCAGGGAAACCAACCCTCCGATACGCAGTATTTT.

In its sample, this clone was seen once. The V and J genes are TRBV29-1 and TRBJ1-1; D is perhaps TRBD1 (6 bases). The germline gives CDR1 SQVTM, CDR2 ANQGSEA. Trimming removed 2 bases at V and 3 bases at J, with 10 bases between. The CDR3 is made up of 13 amino acids. CDR3 loop: CSVEQGQYTEAFF. The CDR3, as DNA: TGCAGCGTTGAACAGGGACAATACACTGAAGCTTTCTTT.

V is TRBV20-1 and J is TRBJ2-7, with 7 bases that match TRBD1. CDR1 DFQATT and CDR2 SNEGSKA come from the germline V gene (reference sequence). The CDR3 loop spans 11 amino acids. V was pared by 3 bases and J by 6 bases, with 2 bases of the junction left unmatched. The CDR3 coding sequence is TGCAGTGCTAGCTCAGGGGGCGAGCAGTACTTC. Translated, it gives CSASSGGEQYF.